The sequence of this T cell receptor (beta chain) was determined in a study of T-cell reconstitution after alpha-beta-depleted transplantation in children. The study, taken as a whole, reports: Newly made T cells mostly supplied T-cell counts and diversity one year after transplant. There were reportedly several hundred expanded graft clones from which alpha-beta T cells came about two months after transplant.

A word on this clonotype: No antigen is known for it.

V gave up 7 bases and J gave up 4 bases, with 18 bases separating them. The CDR3 has 15 amino acids. Germline V gene sequence: CDR1 ENHRY, CDR2 SYGVKD. It was with unique molecular identifiers that the TCRbeta library was prepared. TCRdb re-called the PCR reads with MiXCR, one entry per CDR3 protein. The sample includes about a million distinct CDR3 sequences, roughly 29% of them seen just once. Specimen: PBMCs, mostly from graft donor cells, collected 360 days after TCRalphabeta/CD19-depleted stem cell transplant. This TCR was recovered from a boy younger than two who had a stem cell transplant for SCID, so the T cells may come from the graft donor. This rearrangement joins TRBV10-3 to TRBJ2-3; perhaps D is TRBD1 or TRBD2 (5 bases each). The CDR3 reads CAITPGQAASDTQYF. CDR3 DNA sequence: TGTGCCATCACCCCGGGGCAGGCGGCTTCAGATACGCAGTATTTT.